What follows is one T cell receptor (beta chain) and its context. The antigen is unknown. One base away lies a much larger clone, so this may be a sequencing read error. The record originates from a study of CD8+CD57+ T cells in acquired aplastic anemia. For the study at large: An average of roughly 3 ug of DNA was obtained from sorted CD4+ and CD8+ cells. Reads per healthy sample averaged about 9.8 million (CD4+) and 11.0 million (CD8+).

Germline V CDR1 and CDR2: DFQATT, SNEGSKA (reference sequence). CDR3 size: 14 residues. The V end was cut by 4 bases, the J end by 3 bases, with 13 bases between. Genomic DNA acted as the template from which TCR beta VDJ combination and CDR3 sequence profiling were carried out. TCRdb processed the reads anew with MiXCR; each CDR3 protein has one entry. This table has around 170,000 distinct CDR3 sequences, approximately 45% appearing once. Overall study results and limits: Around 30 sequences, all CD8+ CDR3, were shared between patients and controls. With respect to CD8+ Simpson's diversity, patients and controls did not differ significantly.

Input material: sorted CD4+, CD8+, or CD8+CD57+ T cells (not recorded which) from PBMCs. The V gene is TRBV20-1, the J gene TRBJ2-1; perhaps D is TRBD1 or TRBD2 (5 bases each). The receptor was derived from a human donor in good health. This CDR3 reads CSANGRDLYNEQFF. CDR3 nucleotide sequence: TGCAGTGCTAACGGCAGGGACCTCTACAATGAGCAGTTCTTC.